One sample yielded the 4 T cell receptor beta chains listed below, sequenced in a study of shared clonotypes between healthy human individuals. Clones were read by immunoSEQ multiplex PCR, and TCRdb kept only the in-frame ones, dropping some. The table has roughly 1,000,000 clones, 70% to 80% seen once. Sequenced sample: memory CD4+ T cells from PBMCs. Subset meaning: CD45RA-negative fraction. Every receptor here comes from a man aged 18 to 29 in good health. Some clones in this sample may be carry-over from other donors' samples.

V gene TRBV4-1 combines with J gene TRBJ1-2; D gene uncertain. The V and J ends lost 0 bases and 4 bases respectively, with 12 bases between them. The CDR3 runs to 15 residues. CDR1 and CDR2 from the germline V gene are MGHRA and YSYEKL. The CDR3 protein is CASSQDLTLGYGYTF. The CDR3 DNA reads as TGCGCCAGCAGCCAAGATCTGACTCTTGGCTATGGCTACACCTTC.

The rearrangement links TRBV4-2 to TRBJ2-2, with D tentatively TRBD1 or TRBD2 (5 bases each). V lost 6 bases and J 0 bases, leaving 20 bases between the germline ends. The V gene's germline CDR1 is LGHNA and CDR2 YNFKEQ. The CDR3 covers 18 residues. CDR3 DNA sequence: TGTGCCAGCAGTCATTTCGGGGTACAGGAACCGAACACCGGGGAGCTGTTTTTT. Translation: CASSHFGVQEPNTGELFF.

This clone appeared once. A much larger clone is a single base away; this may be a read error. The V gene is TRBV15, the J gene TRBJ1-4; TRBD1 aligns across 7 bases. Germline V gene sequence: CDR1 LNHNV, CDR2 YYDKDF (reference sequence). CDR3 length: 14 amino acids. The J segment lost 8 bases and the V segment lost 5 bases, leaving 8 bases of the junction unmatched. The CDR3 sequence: CATSGGQRGEKLFF. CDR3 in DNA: TGTGCCACCAGCGGGGGACAGAGAGGCGAAAAACTGTTTTTT.

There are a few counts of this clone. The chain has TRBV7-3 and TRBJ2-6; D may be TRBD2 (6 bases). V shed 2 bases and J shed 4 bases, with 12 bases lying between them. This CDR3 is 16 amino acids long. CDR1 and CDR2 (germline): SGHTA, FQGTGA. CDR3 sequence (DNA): TGTGCCAGCAGCTTACGAGGAGGGCTCGGGGCCAACGTCCTGACTTTC. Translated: CASSLRGGLGANVLTF.